This T cell receptor (beta chain) was identified in a study of blood T cells in healthy people across ages. General observations from the study: Older age went with lower TCR beta diversity per million T cells, in a roughly linear way.

In the case of this clonotype: Its antigen is currently unknown.

The CDR3 consists of 16 residues. Unmatched junction bases numbered 16, after V lost 5 bases and J lost 11 bases. In germline, CDR1 is PRHDT, CDR2 FYEKMQ (reference sequence). PBMCs, at least 6 million per sample, were isolated. A sample-barcoded 5' primer and a J-beta primer mix were used in a second PCR of roughly 6 to 11 cycles. TCRdb passed the 5' RACE reads through MiXCR, listing each CDR3 protein once. The table has about 1.6 million distinct CDR3 sequences, 34% seen once. J is TRBJ1-4 and V is TRBV13; 8 nucleotides agree with TRBD1. The TCR sequence derives from a woman younger than 45 in good health. Material for sequencing was blood. CDR3 bases: TGTGCCAGCAGCACCCCCGAGACAGGGGCCTCCGGGAAACTGTTTTTT. Its protein product is CASSTPETGASGKLFF.